The 6 T cell receptor beta chains below come from one sample, sequenced in a study of T cell clonotyping in hematopoietic cell transplantation. The sample's time point: recipient sample about 28 days before transplant, after cytoreduction. TCRdb's copy holds only in-frame clones and misses some; the assay was immunoSEQ multiplex PCR. The sample consists of 7,000 to 8,000 clones, more than 75% of them appearing once. The starting material was peripheral blood mononuclear cells, obtained before stem cell transplant. The receptor source for this set is a man aged 60 to 69 with acute myeloid leukemia. Some clones in this sample may be carry-over from other donors' samples.

The chain couples TRBV28 to TRBJ2-1; 11 bases map to TRBD2. Per the germline V gene, CDR1 is MDHEN and CDR2 is SYDVKM. V was clipped by 5 bases and J by 10 bases; unmatched bases: 10. The CDR3 is made up of 15 amino acids. CDR3: CASSGETSGIREQFF. In nucleotides, the CDR3 is TGTGCCAGCAGTGGGGAGACTAGCGGGATCCGGGAGCAGTTCTTC.

This clone turned up a few times. CDR3 residues: CASNPGQGWQPQHF. DNA for the CDR3: TGTGCCAGCAATCCTGGACAGGGTTGGCAGCCCCAGCATTTT. The chain recombines TRBV6-1 with TRBJ1-5; 8 bases fit TRBD1. Germline V gene data show CDR1 as MNHNS and CDR2 as SASEGT. The CDR3 has 14 residues. Trimming took 7 bases from V and 7 from J; bases not matched to a gene: 9.

The gene calls are TRBV6-5 and TRBJ1-5; 7 positions agree with TRBD1. Germline CDR1 and CDR2: MNHEY and SVGAGI. The V and J ends lost 4 bases and 6 bases, in that order; junction bases with no gene match: 12. This CDR3 is built from 16 residues. CDR3 protein: CASSSTTTGLGQPQHF. The CDR3 DNA reads as TGTGCCAGCAGTTCCACTACGACAGGGCTTGGTCAGCCCCAGCATTTT.

This rearrangement joins TRBV11-1 to TRBJ2-1; D may be TRBD2 (6 bases). The V end lost 6 bases, the J end lost 9 bases, and 12 bases lay between the germline ends. This CDR3 contains 12 residues. CDR1 SGHAT and CDR2 FQDESV come from the germline V gene (reference sequence). In nucleotides, the CDR3 is TGTGCCAGCAGGTGGCGGGAAGGTGAGCAGTTCTTC. Residues: CASRWREGEQFF.

The chain joins TRBV9 to TRBJ2-7; 8 nucleotides match TRBD2. The CDR3 sequence is 15 residues long. Germline trimming cut 0 bases from V and 3 bases from J; bases unmatched to any gene: 5. Germline lookup yields CDR1 SGDLS and CDR2 YYNGEE. The CDR3 DNA follows: TGTGCCAGCAGCGTAGGGGAACTAGCGGACTACGAGCAGTACTTC. The encoded protein is CASSVGELADYEQYF.

This sequence joins TRBV5-1 and TRBJ2-7; D is ambiguous. The CDR3 length is 14 residues. The germline V gene encodes CDR1 SGHRS and CDR2 YFSETQ. Trimming left V 3 bases short and J 0 bases short, with 10 bases between. The CDR3 region is CASSSLQSSYEQYF. The CDR3 coding sequence is TGCGCCAGCAGCTCGTTACAGAGCTCCTACGAGCAGTACTTC.